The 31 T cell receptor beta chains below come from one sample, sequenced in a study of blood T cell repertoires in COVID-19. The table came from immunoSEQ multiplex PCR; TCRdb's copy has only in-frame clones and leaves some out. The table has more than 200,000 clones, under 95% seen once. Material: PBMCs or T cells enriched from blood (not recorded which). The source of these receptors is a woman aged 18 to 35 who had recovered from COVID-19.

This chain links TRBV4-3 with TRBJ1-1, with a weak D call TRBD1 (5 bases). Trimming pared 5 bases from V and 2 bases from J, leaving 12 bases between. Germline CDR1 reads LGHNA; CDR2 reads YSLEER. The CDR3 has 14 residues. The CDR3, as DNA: TGCGCCAGCAGCTACGACAGAACTAACACTGAAGCTTTCTTT. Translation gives CASSYDRTNTEAFF.

CDR3 protein: CASSYTNGSEAFF. The CDR3, as DNA: TGTGCCAGCAGTTACACAAATGGTTCTGAAGCTTTCTTT. J is TRBJ1-1 and V is TRBV6-2 or TRBV6-3; D not certain. Trimming took 2 bases from V and 6 from J, leaving 10 bases between them. CDR1 MNHEY and CDR2 SVGEGT come from the germline V gene. The CDR3 is made up of 13 amino acids.

The CDR3 is CASSRTGDTEAFF. For the CDR3, the DNA is TGCGCCAGCAGCCGTACAGGGGACACTGAAGCTTTCTTT. This chain uses TRBV5-1 with TRBJ1-1; 7 bases align to TRBD1. The CDR3 runs to 13 residues. Trimming removed 4 bases from V and 3 bases from J; junction bases left unmatched: 3. Per the germline V gene, CDR1 is SGHRS and CDR2 is YFSETQ.

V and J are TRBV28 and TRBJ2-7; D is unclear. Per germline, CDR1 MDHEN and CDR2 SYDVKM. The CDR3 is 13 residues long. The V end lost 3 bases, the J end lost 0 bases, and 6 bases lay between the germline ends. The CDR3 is CASSLASSYEQYF. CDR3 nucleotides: TGTGCCAGCAGTTTGGCAAGCTCCTACGAGCAGTACTTC.

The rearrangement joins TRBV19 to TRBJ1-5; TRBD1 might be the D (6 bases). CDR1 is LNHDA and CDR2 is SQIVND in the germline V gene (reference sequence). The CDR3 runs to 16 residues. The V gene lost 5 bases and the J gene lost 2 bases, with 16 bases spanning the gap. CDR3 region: CASSSPTGLGNQPQHF. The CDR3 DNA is TGTGCCAGTAGTTCACCGACAGGTCTGGGCAATCAGCCCCAGCATTTT.

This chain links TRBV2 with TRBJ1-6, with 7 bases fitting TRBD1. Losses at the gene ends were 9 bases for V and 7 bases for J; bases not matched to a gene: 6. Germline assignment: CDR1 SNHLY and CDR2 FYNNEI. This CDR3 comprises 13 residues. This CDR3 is CARRGQGNSPLHF. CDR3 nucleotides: TGTGCCAGAAGGGGGCAGGGCAATTCACCCCTCCACTTT.

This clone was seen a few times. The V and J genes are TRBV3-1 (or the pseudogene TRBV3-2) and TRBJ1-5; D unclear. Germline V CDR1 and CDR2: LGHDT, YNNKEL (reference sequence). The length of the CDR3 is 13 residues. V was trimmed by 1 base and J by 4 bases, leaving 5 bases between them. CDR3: CASSQGHNQPQHF. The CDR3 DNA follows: TGTGCCAGCAGCCAAGGGCATAATCAGCCCCAGCATTTT.

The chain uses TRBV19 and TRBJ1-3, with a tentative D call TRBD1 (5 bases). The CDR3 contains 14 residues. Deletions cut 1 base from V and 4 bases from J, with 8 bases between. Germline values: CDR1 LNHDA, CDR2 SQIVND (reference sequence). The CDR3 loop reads CASSIGGAGNTIYF. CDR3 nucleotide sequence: TGTGCCAGTAGTATAGGGGGCGCGGGAAACACCATATATTTT.

This chain's CDR3 is CASSQGGPNQPQHF. The CDR3 nucleotides are TGTGCCAGCAGCCAAGGCGGTCCCAATCAGCCCCAGCATTTT. The chain has TRBV3-1 (or the pseudogene TRBV3-2) and TRBJ1-5; no reliable D call. With 1 base removed from V and 3 bases from J, the gap between germline ends came to 7 bases. CDR3 length equals 14 residues. In germline, CDR1 is LGHDT, CDR2 YNNKEL (reference sequence).

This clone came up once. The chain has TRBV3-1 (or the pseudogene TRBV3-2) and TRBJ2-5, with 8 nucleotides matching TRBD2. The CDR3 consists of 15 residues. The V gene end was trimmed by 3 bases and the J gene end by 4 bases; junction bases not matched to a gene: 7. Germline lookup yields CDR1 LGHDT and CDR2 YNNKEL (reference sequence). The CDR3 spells CASSQGTSGGETQYF. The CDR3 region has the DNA TGTGCCAGCAGCCAGGGAACTAGCGGAGGAGAGACCCAGTACTTC.

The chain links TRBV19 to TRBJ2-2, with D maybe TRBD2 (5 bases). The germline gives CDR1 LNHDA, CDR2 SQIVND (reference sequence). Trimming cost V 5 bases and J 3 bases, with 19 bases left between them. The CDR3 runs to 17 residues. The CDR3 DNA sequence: TGTGCCAGTAGTCCCCAGGTCGGGGTCATAGACACCGGGGAGCTGTTTTTT. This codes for CASSPQVGVIDTGELFF.

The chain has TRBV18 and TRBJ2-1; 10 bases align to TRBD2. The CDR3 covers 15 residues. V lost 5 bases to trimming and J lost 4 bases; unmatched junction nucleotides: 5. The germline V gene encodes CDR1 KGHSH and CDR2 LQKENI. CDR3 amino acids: CASSTGTSVYNEQFF. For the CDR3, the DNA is TGTGCCAGCTCAACCGGGACTAGCGTTTACAATGAGCAGTTCTTC.

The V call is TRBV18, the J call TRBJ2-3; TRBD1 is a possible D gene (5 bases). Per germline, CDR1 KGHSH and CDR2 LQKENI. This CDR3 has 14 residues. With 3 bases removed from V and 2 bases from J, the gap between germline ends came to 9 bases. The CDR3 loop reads CASSPTGTTDTQYF. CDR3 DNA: TGTGCCAGCTCACCTACAGGTACCACAGATACGCAGTATTTT.

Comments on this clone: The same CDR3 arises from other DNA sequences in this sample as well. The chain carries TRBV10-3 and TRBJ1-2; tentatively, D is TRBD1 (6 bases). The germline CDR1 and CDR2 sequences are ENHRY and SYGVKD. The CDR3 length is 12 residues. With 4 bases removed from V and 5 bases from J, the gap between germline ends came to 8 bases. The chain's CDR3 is CAISGQGYGYTF. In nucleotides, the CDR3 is TGTGCCATCAGTGGGCAGGGGTATGGCTACACCTTC.

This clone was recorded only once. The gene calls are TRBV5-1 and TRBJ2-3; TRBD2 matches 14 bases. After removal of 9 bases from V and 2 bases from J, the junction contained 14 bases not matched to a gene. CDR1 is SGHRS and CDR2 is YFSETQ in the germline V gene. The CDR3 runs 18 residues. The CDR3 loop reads CATAPVGLAGAHTDTQYF. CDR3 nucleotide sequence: TGCGCCACCGCTCCAGTGGGACTAGCGGGGGCCCACACAGATACGCAGTATTTT.

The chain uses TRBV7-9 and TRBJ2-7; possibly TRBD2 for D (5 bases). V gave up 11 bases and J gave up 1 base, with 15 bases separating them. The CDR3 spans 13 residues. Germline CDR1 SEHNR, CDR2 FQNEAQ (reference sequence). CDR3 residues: CAAGDSFSYEQYF. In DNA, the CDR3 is TGTGCCGCCGGGGATAGCTTTTCCTACGAGCAGTACTTC.

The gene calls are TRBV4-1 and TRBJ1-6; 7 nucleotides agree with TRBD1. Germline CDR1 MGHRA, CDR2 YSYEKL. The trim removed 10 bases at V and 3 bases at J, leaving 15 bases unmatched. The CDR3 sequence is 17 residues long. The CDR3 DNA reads TGCGCCACCTCCCCCCAAAGAGGGGGCCTCTATAATTCACCCCTCCACTTT. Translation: CATSPQRGGLYNSPLHF.

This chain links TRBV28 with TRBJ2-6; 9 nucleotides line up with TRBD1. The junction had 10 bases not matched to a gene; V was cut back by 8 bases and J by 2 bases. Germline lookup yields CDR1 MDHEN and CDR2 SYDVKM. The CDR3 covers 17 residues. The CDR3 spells CASGPTGGLAGANVLTF. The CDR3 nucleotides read TGTGCCAGCGGCCCGACAGGGGGTCTCGCTGGGGCCAACGTCCTGACTTTC.

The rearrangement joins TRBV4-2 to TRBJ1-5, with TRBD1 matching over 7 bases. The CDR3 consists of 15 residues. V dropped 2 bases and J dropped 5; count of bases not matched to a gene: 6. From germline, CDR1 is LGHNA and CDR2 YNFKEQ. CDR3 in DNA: TGTGCCAGCAGCCAACCTGACAGGGTGGATCAGCCCCAGCATTTT. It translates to CASSQPDRVDQPQHF.

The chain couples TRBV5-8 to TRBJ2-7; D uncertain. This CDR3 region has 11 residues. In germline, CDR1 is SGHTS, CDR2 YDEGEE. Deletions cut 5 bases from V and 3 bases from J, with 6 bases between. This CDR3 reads CASSRNYEQYF. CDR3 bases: TGTGCCAGCAGTAGAAACTACGAGCAGTACTTC.

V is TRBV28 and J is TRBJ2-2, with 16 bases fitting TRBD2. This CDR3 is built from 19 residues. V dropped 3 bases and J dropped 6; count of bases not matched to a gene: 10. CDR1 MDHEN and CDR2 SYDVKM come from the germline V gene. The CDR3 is CASSFRPGTSGGAAGELFF. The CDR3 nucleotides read TGTGCCAGCAGTTTCCGACCCGGGACTAGCGGGGGGGCTGCCGGGGAGCTGTTTTTT.

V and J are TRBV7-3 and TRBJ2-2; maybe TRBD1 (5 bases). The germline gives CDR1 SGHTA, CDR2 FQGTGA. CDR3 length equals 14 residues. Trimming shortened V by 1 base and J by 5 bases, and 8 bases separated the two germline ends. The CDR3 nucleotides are TGTGCCAGCAGCTTAAGGCAGGGTACCGGGGAGCTGTTTTTT. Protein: CASSLRQGTGELFF. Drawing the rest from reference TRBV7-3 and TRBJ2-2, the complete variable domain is GAGVSQTPSNKVTEKGKYVELRCDPISGHTALYWYRQSLGQGPEFLIYFQGTGAADDSGLPNDRFFAVRPEGSVSTLKIQRTERGDSAVYLCASSLRQGTGELFFGEGSRLTVL.

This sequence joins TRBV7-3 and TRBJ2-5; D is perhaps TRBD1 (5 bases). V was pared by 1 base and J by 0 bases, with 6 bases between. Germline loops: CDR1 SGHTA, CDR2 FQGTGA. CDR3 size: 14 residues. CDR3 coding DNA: TGTGCCAGCAGCTTAAGCAGGGACCAAGAGACCCAGTACTTC. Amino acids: CASSLSRDQETQYF. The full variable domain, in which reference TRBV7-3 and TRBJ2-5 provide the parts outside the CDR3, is GAGVSQTPSNKVTEKGKYVELRCDPISGHTALYWYRQSLGQGPEFLIYFQGTGAADDSGLPNDRFFAVRPEGSVSTLKIQRTERGDSAVYLCASSLSRDQETQYFGPGTRLLVL.

The chain's CDR3 is CASFRGNQPQHF. The CDR3 nucleotides are TGTGCCAGCTTCAGGGGGAACCAGCCCCAGCATTTT. This chain connects TRBV28 to TRBJ1-5; 7 bases are a match to TRBD1. V was pared by 8 bases and J by 7 bases, with 5 bases of the junction left unmatched. There are 12 residues in the CDR3. Germline V gene data show CDR1 as MDHEN and CDR2 as SYDVKM.

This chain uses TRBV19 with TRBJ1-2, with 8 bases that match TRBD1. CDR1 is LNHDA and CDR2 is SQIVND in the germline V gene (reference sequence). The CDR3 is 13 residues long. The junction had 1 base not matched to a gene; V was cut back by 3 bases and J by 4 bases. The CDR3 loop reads CASSIDRGYGYTF. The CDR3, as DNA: TGTGCCAGTAGTATCGACAGGGGCTATGGCTACACCTTC. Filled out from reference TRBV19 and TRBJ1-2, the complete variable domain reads DGGITQSPKYLFRKEGQNVTLSCEQNLNHDAMYWYRQDPGQGLRLIYYSQIVNDFQKGDIAEGYSVSREKKESFPLTVTSAQKNPTAFYLCASSIDRGYGYTFGSGTRLTVV.

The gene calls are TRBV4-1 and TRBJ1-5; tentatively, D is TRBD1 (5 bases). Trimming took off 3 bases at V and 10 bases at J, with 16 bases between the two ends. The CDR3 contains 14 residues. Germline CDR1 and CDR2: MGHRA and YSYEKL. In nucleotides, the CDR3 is TGCGCCAGCAGCCAGGAGGATCTCGGGGGACCCCAGCATTTT. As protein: CASSQEDLGGPQHF.

CDR3 amino acids: CATSDPLQSANTGELFF. The CDR3 nucleotides read TGTGCCACCAGTGATCCCCTGCAGAGCGCGAACACCGGGGAGCTGTTTTTT. This rearrangement joins TRBV24-1 to TRBJ2-2; no definite D call. The germline gives CDR1 KGHDR, CDR2 SFDVKD. V was clipped by 3 bases and J by 0 bases, with 13 bases between them. The CDR3 consists of 17 residues.

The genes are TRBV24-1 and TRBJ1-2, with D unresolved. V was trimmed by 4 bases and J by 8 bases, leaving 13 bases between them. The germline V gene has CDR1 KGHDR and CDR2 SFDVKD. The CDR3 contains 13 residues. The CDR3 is CATSETSLKGYTF. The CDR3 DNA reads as TGTGCCACCAGTGAAACATCCCTTAAGGGCTACACCTTC.

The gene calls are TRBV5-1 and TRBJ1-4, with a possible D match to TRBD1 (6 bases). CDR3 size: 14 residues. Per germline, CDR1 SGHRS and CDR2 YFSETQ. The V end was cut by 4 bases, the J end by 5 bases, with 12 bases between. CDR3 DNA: TGCGCCAGCAGCCCCGGGACACCAAATGAAAAACTGTTTTTT. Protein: CASSPGTPNEKLFF.

The CDR3 spells CASRMDRAVNTEAFF. The CDR3 region has the DNA TGTGCCAGCAGAATGGACAGGGCGGTGAACACTGAAGCTTTCTTT. The chain has TRBV4-2 and TRBJ1-1, with 8 nucleotides matching TRBD1. The V segment lost 6 bases and the J segment 0 bases; nucleotides outside the gene matches: 6. This CDR3 contains 15 residues. Germline lookup yields CDR1 LGHNA and CDR2 YNFKEQ.

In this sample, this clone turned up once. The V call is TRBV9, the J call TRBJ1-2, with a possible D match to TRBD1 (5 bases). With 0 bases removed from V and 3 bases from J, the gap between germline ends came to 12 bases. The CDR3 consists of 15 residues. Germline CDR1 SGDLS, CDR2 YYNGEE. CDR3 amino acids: CASSVGPGGDYGYTF. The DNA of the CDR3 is TGTGCCAGCAGCGTAGGGCCCGGGGGGGACTATGGCTACACCTTC.